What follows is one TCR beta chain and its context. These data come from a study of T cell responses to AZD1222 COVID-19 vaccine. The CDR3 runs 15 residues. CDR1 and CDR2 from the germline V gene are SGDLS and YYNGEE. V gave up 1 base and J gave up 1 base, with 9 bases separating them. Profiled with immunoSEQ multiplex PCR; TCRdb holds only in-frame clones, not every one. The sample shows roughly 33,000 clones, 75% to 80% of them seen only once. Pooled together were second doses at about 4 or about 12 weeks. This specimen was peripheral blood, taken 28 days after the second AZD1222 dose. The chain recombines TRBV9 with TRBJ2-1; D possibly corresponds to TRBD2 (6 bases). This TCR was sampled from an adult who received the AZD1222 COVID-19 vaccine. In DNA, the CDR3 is TGTGCCAGCAGCGTACGGGACTCTTCCTACAATGAGCAGTTCTTC. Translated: CASSVRDSSYNEQFF. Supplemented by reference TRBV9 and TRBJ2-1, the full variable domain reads DSGVTQTPKHLITATGQRVTLRCSPRSGDLSVYWYQQSLDQGLQFLIQYYNGEERAKGNILERFSAQQFPDLHSELNLSSLELGDSALYFCASSVRDSSYNEQFFGPGTRLTVL.